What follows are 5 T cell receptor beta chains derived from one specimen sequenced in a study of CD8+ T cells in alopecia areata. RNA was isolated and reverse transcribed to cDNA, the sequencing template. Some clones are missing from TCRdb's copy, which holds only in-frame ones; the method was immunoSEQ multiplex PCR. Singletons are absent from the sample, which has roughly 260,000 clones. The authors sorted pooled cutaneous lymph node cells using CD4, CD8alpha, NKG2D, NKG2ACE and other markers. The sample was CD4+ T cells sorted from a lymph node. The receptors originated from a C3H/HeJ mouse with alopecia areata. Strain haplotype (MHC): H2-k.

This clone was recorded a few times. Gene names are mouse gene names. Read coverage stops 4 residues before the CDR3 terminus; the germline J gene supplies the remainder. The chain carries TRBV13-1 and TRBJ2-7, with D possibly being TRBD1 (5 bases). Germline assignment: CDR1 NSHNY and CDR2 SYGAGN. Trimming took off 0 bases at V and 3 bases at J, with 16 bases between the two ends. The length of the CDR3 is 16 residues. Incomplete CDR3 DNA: TGTGCCAGCAGTGATGGGCAGGGAGGGGTATTCTAT. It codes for CASSDGQGGVFY. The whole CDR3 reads CASSDGQGGVFYEQYF.

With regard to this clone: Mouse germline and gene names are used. CDR3 protein: CASSIGHNYAEQFF. CDR3 DNA (partial): TGTGCCAGCAGTATTGGACATAACTATGCT. The V call is TRBV19, the J call TRBJ2-1; tentative D call: TRBD1 (5 bases). Read sequence stops 4 residues before the CDR3 end, and the germline J gene provides the missing end. Germline CDR1 is FNHDT and CDR2 is SITEND (reference sequence). This CDR3 contains 14 residues. V gave up 2 bases and J gave up 0 bases, with 6 bases separating them.

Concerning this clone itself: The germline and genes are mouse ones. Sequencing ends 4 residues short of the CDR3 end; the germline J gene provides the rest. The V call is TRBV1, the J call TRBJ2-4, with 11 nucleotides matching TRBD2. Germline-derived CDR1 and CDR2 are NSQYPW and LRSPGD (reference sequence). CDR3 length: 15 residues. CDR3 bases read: TGCACCTGCAGTGCAGGACTGGGGGGGAAAAAC. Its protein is CTCSAGLGGKN. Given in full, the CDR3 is CTCSAGLGGKNTLYF.

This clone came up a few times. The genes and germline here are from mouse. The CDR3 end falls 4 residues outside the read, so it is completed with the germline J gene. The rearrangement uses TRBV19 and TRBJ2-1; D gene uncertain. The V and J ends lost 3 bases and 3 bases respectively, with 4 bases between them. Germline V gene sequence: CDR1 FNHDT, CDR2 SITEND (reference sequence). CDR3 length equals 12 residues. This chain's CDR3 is CASSSGYAEQFF. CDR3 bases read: TGTGCCAGCAGTAGTGGCTATGCT.

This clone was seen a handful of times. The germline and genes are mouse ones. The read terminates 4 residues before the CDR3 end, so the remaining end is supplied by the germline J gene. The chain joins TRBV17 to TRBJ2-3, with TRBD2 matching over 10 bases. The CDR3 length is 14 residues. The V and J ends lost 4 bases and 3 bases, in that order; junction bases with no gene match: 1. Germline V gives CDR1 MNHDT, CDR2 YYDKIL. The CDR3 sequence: CASSTWGGAETLYF. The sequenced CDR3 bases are TGTGCTAGCAGTACCTGGGGGGGCGCAGAA.